The clone carrying this T cell receptor beta chain came up a few times. Its antigen is undetermined. Libraries were prepared by immunoSEQ multiplex PCR; TCRdb keeps only in-frame clonotypes and omits some of them. The sample holds around 100,000 clones; roughly 80% are singletons and the top ten take about 9.7%. Germline lookup yields CDR1 SEHNR and CDR2 FQNEAQ (reference sequence). Trimming stripped 6 bases from V and 0 bases from J, with 9 bases between. This CDR3 contains 14 residues. This entry belongs to a study of T cell responses to AZD1222 COVID-19 vaccine. Background on the study: The analysis combined second doses at about 4 or about 12 weeks. The study's findings and limits: Compared with day 0, the breadth and depth of the Spike-specific TCR repertoire rose significantly after two doses of AZD1222. Possibly, clonal diversity was underestimated; donors were largely white British and included more females.

This chain links TRBV7-9 with TRBJ1-3; D might be TRBD1 (6 bases). Sequencing used peripheral blood, obtained on day 0 of AZD1222 vaccination. The clonotype was recovered from an adult in good health. The CDR3 nucleotides are TGTGCCAGCAGATTGGACAGCTCTGGAAACACCATATATTTT. It codes for CASRLDSSGNTIYF.